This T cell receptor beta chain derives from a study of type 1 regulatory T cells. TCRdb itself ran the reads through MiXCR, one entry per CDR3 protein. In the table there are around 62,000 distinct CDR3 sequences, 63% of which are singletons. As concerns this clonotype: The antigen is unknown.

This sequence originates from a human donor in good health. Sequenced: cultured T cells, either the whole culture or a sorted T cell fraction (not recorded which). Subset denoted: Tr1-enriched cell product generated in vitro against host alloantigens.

The CDR3 DNA reads as TGCAGCGTTATGCGGGACACCAATCAGCCCCAGCATTTT. Residues: CSVMRDTNQPQHF. The chain employs TRBV29-1 and TRBJ1-5; a possible D gene is TRBD1 (6 bases). This CDR3 has 13 amino acids. Germline V lookup: CDR1 SQVTM, CDR2 ANQGSEA. Trimming removed 5 bases at V and 3 bases at J, with 11 bases between.